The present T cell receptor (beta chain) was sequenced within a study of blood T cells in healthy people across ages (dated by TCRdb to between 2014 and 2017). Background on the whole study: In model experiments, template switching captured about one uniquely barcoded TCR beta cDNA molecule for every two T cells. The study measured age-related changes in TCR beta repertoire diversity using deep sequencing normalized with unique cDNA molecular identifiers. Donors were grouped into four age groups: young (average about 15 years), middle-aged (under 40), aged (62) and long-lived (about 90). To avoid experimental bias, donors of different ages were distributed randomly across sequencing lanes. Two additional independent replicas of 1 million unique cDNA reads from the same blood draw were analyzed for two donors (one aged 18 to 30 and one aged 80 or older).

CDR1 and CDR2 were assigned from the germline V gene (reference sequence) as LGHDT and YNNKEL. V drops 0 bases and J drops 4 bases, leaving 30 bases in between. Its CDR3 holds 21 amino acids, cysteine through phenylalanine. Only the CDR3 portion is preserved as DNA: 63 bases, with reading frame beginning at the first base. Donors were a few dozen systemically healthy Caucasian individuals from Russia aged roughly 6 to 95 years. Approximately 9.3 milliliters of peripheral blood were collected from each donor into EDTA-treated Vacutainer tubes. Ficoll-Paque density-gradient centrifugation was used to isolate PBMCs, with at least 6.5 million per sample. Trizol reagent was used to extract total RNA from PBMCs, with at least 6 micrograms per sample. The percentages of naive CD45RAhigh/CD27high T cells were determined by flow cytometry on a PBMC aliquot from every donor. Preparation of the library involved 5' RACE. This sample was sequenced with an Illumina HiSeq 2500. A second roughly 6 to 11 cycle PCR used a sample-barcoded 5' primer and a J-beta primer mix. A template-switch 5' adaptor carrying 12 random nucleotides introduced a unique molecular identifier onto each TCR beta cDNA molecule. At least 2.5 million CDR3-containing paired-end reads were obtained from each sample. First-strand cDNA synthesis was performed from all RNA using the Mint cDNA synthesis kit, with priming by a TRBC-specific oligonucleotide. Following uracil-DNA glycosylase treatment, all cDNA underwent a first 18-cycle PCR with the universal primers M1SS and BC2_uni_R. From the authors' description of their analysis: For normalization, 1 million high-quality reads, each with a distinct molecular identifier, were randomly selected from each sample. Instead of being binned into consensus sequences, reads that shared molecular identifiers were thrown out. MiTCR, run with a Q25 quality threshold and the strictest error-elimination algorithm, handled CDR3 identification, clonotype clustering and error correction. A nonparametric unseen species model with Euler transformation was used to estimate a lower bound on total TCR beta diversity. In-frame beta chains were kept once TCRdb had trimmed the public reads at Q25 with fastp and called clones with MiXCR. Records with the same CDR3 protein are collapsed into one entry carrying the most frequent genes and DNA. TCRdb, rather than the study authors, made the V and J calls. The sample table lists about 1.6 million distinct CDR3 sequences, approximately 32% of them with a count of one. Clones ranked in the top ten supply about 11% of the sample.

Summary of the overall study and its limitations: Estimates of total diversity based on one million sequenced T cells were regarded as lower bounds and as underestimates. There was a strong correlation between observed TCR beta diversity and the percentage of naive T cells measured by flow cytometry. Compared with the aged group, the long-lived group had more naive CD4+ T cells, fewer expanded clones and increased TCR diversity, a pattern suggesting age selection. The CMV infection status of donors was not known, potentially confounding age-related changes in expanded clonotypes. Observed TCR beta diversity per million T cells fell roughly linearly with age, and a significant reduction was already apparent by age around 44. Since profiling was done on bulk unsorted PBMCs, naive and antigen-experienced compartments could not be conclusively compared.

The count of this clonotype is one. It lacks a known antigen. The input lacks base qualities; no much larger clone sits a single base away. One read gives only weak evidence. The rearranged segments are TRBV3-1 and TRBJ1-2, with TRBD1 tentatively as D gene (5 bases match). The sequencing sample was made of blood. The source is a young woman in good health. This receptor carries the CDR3 CASSQDKFGGEARIRLYGYTF. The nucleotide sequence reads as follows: TGTGCCAGCAGCCAAGATAAATTTGGGGGTGAGGCCAGGATACGGCTCTATGGCTACACCTTC. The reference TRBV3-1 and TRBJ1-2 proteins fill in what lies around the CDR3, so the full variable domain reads DTAVSQTPKYLVTQMGNDKSIKCEQNLGHDTMYWYKQDSKKFLKIMFSYNNKELIINETVPNRFSPKSPDKAHLNLHINSLELGDSAVYFCASSQDKFGGEARIRLYGYTFGSGTRLTVV.